Listed below are T cell receptor beta chains from one sample, sequenced in a study of blood T cell repertoires in COVID-19. Sequenced by immunoSEQ multiplex PCR; TCRdb stores in-frame clones only, minus some. The sample yields 45,000 to 65,000 clones, 77% seen once. The sequenced material came from peripheral blood. These TCRs come from a man in his 70s with active or convalescent COVID-19. CDR3s include the opening cysteine and the closing phenylalanine or tryptophan. A D gene is named only where the DNA matches it firmly. Clone size, where shown, is once, few, many, or a class for clones that have expanded.

TGTGCCACCAGTGTCGGCTCCGGGACAGGCAGTAACTATGGCTACACCTTC,CATSVGSGTGSNYGYTF,-,TRBD1,TRBV24-1,TRBJ1-2
TGTGCCAGCAGCTTCAGTAGGGACAGGAACAACTATGGCTACACCTTC,CASSFSRDRNNYGYTF,-,TRBD1,TRBV11-2,TRBJ1-2
TGCGCCAGCAGCCAAGATCCTACAGGGGGTCAGCCCCAGCATTTT,CASSQDPTGGQPQHF,-,TRBD1,TRBV4-3,TRBJ1-5
TGTGCCAGCAGTCCCAGGGGAGGCAATCAGCCCCAGCATTTT,CASSPRGGNQPQHF,-,-,TRBV27,TRBJ1-5
TGTGCCTGGAGTGCCCTGTGGGACAGGGGGCGAGGGGCCAACGTCCTGACTTTC,CAWSALWDRGRGANVLTF,few,TRBD1,TRBV30,TRBJ2-6
TGTGCCAGCACCCTGGACAGGGTGGGTAATGGCTACACCTTC,CASTLDRVGNGYTF,-,TRBD1,TRBV6-5,TRBJ1-2
TGCAGTGCTAGTGGAGCATTTTACGAGCAGTACTTC,CSASGAFYEQYF,-,-,TRBV20-1,TRBJ2-7
TGTGCCAGCAGTGAAGGCGTAGCGGGAGGCCCCTACGAGCAGTACTTC,CASSEGVAGGPYEQYF,-,TRBD2,TRBV6-1,TRBJ2-7
TGTGCCAGCAGCTTTTCCGCTCAGGATACGCAGTATTTT,CASSFSAQDTQYF,-,-,TRBV5-5,TRBJ2-3
TGTGCCAGCTCAAAGACAACGGGACAGAACACCGGGGAGCTGTTTTTT,CASSKTTGQNTGELFF,-,-,TRBV18,TRBJ2-2
TGTGCCAGCAGTGAAGGGACTAGCGGGAGAGGGTCCTACGAGCAGTACTTC,CASSEGTSGRGSYEQYF,-,TRBD2,TRBV2,TRBJ2-7
TGTGCCAGCAGCAATTTAGTACGTTTTGAAGAGCAGTACTTC,CASSNLVRFEEQYF,-,-,TRBV21-1,TRBJ2-7
TGTGCCAGCAGCCAAGGACTAGCGGCGGACTACGAGCAGTACTTC,CASSQGLAADYEQYF,-,TRBD2,TRBV3-1/TRBV3-2,TRBJ2-7
TGTGCCAGCCGGCTGAGGAGGGAGAGGAGGAACACCGGGGAGCTGTTTTTT,CASRLRRERRNTGELFF,-,-,TRBV28,TRBJ2-2
TGTGCCAGCAGTGAAGTCTCAGGCTATGGCTACACCTTC,CASSEVSGYGYTF,-,-,TRBV2,TRBJ1-2
TGCGCCAGCAGCACACGGACTAGCGCCGCCTACAATGAGCAGTTCTTC,CASSTRTSAAYNEQFF,-,TRBD2,TRBV5-1,TRBJ2-1
TGTGCCAGCAGCCAAGAAGGACTGGGAGAAGCTTTCTTT,CASSQEGLGEAFF,-,-,TRBV3-1/TRBV3-2,TRBJ1-1
TGTGCCAGCAGCTTTGACGGGGGGTACGCTGAAGCTTTCTTT,CASSFDGGYAEAFF,-,-,TRBV7-9,TRBJ1-1
TGTGCCAGCAGGCCCCGCGGGAAGTACGAGCAGTACTTC,CASRPRGKYEQYF,-,-,TRBV7-8,TRBJ2-7
TGTGCCAGCAGCTTAACCCACAGTTTCCCTAATACGCAGTATTTT,CASSLTHSFPNTQYF,-,-,TRBV7-3,TRBJ2-3
TGCAGTGCTAGTCGATCAGGGGTGGTAGGCAATCAGCCCCAGCATTTT,CSASRSGVVGNQPQHF,-,-,TRBV20-1,TRBJ1-5
TGTGCCAGCAGCGGGGGACAGGGCCTCTACGAGCAGTACTTC,CASSGGQGLYEQYF,-,TRBD1,TRBV7-6,TRBJ2-7
TGTGCCACCTCCAGAGAGCGGGGCGGGACCCAAGAGACCCAGTACTTC,CATSRERGGTQETQYF,-,TRBD2,TRBV19,TRBJ2-5
TGTGCCAGCTCACAGGGACAGGGGACCACCTTGGAAGCTTTCTTT,CASSQGQGTTLEAFF,-,TRBD1,TRBV9,TRBJ1-1
TGTGCCAGCAGTTACGTCGGAGAGACCCAGTACTTC,CASSYVGETQYF,-,-,TRBV6-2/TRBV6-3,TRBJ2-5
TGTGCCAGCAGTGAATGGGCTCTCGAAGCTTTCTTT,CASSEWALEAFF,-,-,TRBV6-1,TRBJ1-1
TGCGCCAGCAGCCAAGCTAGCGGGAGGTTAGAGACCCAGTACTTC,CASSQASGRLETQYF,-,TRBD2,TRBV4-3,TRBJ2-5
TGTGCCAGCAGCTTATTGAAACAGGGGGCAGGGGAGACCCAGTACTTC,CASSLLKQGAGETQYF,-,TRBD1,TRBV11-3,TRBJ2-5
TGCGCCAGCAGCCAAGAGCAGGGGGCATTGGCTGAAGCTTTCTTT,CASSQEQGALAEAFF,-,TRBD1,TRBV4-1,TRBJ1-1
TGTGCCAGCAGTTTAGGGCAGAGGCTGGGCTACACCTTC,CASSLGQRLGYTF,-,-,TRBV12-3/TRBV12-4,TRBJ1-2
TGTGCCACCAGTGATGACGGGACAGGACACTACGAGCAGTACTTC,CATSDDGTGHYEQYF,-,TRBD1,TRBV24-1,TRBJ2-7
TGTGCCAGCAGCAGACAGGGGGCTGCCGCCTACGAGCAGTACTTC,CASSRQGAAAYEQYF,-,TRBD1,TRBV9,TRBJ2-7
TGTGCCAGCAGTTTAAGGACAGGGGTGAGGGAGCAGTACTTC,CASSLRTGVREQYF,-,TRBD1,TRBV28,TRBJ2-7
TGTGCCAGCAGCCCGTACTTTAGGGCGGGAGCCCGAGGGAATGAGCAGTTCTTC,CASSPYFRAGARGNEQFF,-,TRBD2,TRBV4-2,TRBJ2-1
TGTGCCAGCAGCAAGGACAGCCTGGGTCACGAGCAGTACTTC,CASSKDSLGHEQYF,-,-,TRBV5-4,TRBJ2-7
TGCGCCAGCAGCTTGGTAGGGGCGACAAGCACAGATACGCAGTATTTT,CASSLVGATSTDTQYF,-,-,TRBV5-1,TRBJ2-3
TGTGCCAGCAGTCAGGACAGGGTCAATCAGCCCCAGCATTTT,CASSQDRVNQPQHF,-,TRBD1,TRBV27,TRBJ1-5
TGTGCCAGCAGTTTATTAATCGGTGGCTACACCTTC,CASSLLIGGYTF,-,-,TRBV28,TRBJ1-2
TGTGCCAGCAGTTTTCACAGGGCTGGGGCCAACGTCCTGACTTTC,CASSFHRAGANVLTF,-,-,TRBV7-3,TRBJ2-6
TGTGCCAGCAGTGAACGACAGGGCACAGATACGCAGTATTTT,CASSERQGTDTQYF,once,-,TRBV6-1,TRBJ2-3